This T cell receptor (beta chain) was found in a study of T cells in Graves' hyperthyroidism and ophthalmopathy. Comment on this clonotype: What it binds is not known.

Regions amplified from RNA transcripts were the TCR beta CDR3 regions. Researchers ran a first-round RT-PCR on the TCR CDR3 using the HTBI primer set. TCRdb re-derived calls from the multiplex PCR reads in MiXCR, one entry per CDR3 protein. Seen here are approximately 690,000 distinct CDR3 sequences, about 14% observed once, and the top ten hold under 15%. Points from the study as a whole: Peripheral blood also featured most of the thyroid clonotypes expanded above 0.001. Ophthalmopathy was told apart from stable hyperthyroidism by a 13 V-J model.

Germline-derived CDR1 and CDR2 are LGHNA and YNFKEQ. Trimming took 5 bases from V and 6 from J; bases not matched to a gene: 6. This CDR3 spans 14 amino acids. Patients showing uncontrolled infection, other autoimmune disease, pregnancy or lactation were ineligible. For the diagnoses, clinical symptoms, serum thyroxine and TRAb, thyroid ultrasound and orbital computed tomography were used. The sequence came from a woman in her forties or fifties with Graves' ophthalmopathy. This chain links TRBV4-2 with TRBJ1-4; 7 bases match TRBD1. Sequences were obtained from blood. The CDR3: CASSADRLDEKLFF. As DNA, the CDR3 is TGTGCCAGCAGCGCGGACAGGCTGGATGAAAAACTGTTTTTT.